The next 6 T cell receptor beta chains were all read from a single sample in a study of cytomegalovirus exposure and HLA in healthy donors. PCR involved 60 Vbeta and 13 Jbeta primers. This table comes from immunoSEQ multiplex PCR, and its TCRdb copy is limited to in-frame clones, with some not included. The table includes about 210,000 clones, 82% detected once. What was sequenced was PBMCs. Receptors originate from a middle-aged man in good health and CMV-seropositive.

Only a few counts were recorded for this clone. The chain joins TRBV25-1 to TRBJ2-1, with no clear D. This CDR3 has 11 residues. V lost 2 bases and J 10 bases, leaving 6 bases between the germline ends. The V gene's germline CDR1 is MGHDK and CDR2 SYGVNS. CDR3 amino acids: CASSEPREQFF. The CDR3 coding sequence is TGTGCCAGCAGTGAACCTCGGGAGCAGTTCTTC.

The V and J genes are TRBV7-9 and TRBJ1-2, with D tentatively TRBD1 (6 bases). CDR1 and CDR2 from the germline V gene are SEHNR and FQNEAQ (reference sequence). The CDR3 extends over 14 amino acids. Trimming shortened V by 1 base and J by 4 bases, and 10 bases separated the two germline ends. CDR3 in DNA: TGTGCCAGCAGCTTAGTGCAGGGGATCTATGGCTACACCTTC. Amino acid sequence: CASSLVQGIYGYTF.

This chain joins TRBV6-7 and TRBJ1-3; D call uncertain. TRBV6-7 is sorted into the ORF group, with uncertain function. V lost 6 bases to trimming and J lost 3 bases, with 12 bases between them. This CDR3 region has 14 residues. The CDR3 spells CASRAREGGNTIYF. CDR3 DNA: TGTGCCAGCAGGGCGAGGGAAGGTGGAAACACCATATATTTT.

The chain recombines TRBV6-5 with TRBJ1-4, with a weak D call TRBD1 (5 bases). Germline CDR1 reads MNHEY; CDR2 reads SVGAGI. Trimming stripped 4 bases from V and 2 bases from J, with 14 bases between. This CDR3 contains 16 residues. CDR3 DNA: TGTGCCAGCAGTTTACTCCCAGGGCAGACTAATGAAAAACTGTTTTTT. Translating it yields CASSLLPGQTNEKLFF.

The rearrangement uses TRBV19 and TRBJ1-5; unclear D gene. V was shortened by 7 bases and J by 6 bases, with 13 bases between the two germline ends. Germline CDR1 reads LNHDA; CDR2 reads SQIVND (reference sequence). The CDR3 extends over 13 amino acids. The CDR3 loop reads CASTSLGIQPQHF. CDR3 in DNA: TGTGCCAGTACCTCATTGGGCATTCAGCCCCAGCATTTT.

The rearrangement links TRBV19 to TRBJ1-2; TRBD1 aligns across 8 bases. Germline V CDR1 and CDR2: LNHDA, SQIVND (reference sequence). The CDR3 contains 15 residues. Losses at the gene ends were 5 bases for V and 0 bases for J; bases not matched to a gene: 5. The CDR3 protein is CASSPGQGTNYGYTF. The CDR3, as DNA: TGTGCCAGTAGTCCCGGACAGGGTACTAACTATGGCTACACCTTC.